What follows describes a single T cell receptor beta chain. Its antigen is as yet unknown. This record comes from a study of shared clonotypes between healthy human individuals. Overall study: Aged 18 to 49, the donors were a couple of women and a few men.

TCRdb keeps only in-frame clones here, not all; method: immunoSEQ multiplex PCR. The sample has about 1.1 million clones, about four fifths seen once. Overall study findings and caveats: Several donors showed sharing of about 5.5% of naive CD4 clonotypes. Collection of samples was limited to blood; tissue repertoires likely differ. Sequencing of the sorted subsets was shown by rarefaction to be incomplete despite large depth.

Sequences were obtained from memory CD4+ T cells from PBMCs. Subset given: CD45RA-negative fraction. The clonotype comes from a man younger than 35 in good health. Some clones in this sample may be carry-over from other donors' samples.

The DNA for the CDR3 is TGTGCCAGCAGTCGGGGGACAGGGCTAACTGATGAAGCTTTCTTT. Translation gives CASSRGTGLTDEAFF. The rearrangement joins TRBV27 to TRBJ1-1; 9 nucleotides agree with TRBD1. The CDR3 covers 15 residues. V was pared by 5 bases and J by 7 bases, with 11 bases of the junction left unmatched. Germline V gene lookup returns CDR1 MNHEY and CDR2 SMNVEV (reference sequence).